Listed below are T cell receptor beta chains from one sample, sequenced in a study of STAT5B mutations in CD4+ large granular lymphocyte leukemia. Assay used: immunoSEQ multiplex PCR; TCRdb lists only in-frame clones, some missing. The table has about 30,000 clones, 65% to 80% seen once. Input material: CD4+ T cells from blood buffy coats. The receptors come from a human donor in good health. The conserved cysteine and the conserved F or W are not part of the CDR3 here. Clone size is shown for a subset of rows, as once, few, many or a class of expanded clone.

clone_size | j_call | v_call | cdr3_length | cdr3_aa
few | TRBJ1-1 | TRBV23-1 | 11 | ASENRANTEAF
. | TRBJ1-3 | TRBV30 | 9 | AWTLGNTIY
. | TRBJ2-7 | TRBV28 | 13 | ASSLPPGQPYEQY
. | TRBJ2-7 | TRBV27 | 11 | ASSPRRDYEQY
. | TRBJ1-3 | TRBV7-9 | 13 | ASSPQGGQGNTIY
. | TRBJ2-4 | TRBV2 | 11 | ASSEWSGGIQY
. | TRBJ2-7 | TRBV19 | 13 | ASSRILGNSYEQY
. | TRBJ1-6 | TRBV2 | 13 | ASKGLSSYNSPLH
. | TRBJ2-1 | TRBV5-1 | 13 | ASSLHPRGYNEQF
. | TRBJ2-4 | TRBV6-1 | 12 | ATSAGGPPNIQY
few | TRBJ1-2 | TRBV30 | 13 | AWSVRAGGYYGYT
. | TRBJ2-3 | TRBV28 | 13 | ASSSTSTGGDTQY
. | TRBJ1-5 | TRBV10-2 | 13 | ASSATAQAGQPQH
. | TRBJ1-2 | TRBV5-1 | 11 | ASSLGQGDGYT
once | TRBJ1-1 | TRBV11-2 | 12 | ASSPRFTDTEAF
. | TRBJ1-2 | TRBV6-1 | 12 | ASSEGAANYGYT
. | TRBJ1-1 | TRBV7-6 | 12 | ASSVYRGNTEAF
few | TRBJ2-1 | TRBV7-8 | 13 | ASSLLGGVEYEQF
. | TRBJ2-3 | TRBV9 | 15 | ASSVELGVASTDTQY
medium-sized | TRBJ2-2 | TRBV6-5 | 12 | ASSYRGETGELF
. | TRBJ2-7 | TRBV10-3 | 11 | AISDSPGDEQY
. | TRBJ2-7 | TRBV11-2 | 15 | ASSLVGGRAKRNEQY
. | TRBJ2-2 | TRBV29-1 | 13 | SVEDPAGGVGELF
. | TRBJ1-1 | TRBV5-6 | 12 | ASSLTLGNTEAF
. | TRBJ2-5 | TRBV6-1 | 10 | ASRPNQETQY
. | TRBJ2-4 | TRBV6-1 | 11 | ASSDGGRNIQY
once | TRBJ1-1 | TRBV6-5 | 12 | ASSYSTVNTEAF
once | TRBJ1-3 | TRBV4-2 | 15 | ASSLAGQGAGGNTIY
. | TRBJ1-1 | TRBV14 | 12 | ASSQIQGRTEAF
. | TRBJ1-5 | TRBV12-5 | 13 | ASGWTGGGNQPQH
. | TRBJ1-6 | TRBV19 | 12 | ASSTGTGGLPLH
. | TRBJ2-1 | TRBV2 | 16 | ANDGLAGSNWAYNEQF
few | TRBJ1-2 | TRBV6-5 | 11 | ASRPLTNYGYT
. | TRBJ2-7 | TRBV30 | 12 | AWSAGLAGYEQY
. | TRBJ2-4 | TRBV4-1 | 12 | ASKGEGGERIQY
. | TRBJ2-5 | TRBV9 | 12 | ASSASGGRETQY
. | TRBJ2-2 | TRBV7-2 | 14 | ASSLGLAVNTGELF
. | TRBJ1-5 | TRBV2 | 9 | ASSDNQPQH
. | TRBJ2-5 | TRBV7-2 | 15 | ASSLAQGAFPQETQY
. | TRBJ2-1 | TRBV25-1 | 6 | ASSEQF
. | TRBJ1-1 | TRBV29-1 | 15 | SVEDTATGLMHTEAF
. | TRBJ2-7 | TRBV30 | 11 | ALSPTGSYEQY
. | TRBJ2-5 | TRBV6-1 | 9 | ASTLQETQY